A single sample is the source of the 25 T cell receptor beta chains below, sequenced in a study of blood T cells in healthy people across ages. Combining a sample-barcoded 5' primer with a J-beta primer mix, a second PCR ran for roughly 7 to 12 cycles. TCRdb reprocessed the 5' RACE reads via MiXCR and lists one record per CDR3 protein. The sample consists of hundreds of thousands of distinct CDR3 sequences, roughly a quarter of them appearing once. The specimen was blood. All receptors come from a woman in her 70s in good health.

This clonotype was picked up a small number of times. The rearrangement joins TRBV20-1 to TRBJ1-3; no clear D gene. Germline CDR1 DFQATT, CDR2 SNEGSKA (reference sequence). This CDR3 comprises 13 residues. V was cut by 3 bases and J by 4 bases, with 10 bases left in between. This CDR3 is CSARGLRGNTIYF. The CDR3 DNA reads TGCAGTGCTAGGGGGTTAAGAGGAAACACCATATATTTT.

This clonotype was recorded at least ten times. V usage is TRBV20-1 and J usage is TRBJ2-7, with D perhaps matching TRBD2 (5 bases). The germline V gene encodes CDR1 DFQATT and CDR2 SNEGSKA (reference sequence). The CDR3 contains 12 residues. The V end lost 5 bases, the J end lost 3 bases, and 11 bases lay between the germline ends. In nucleotides, the CDR3 is TGCAGTGCTGAGGAGGAGCACTACGAGCAGTACTTC. Translating gives CSAEEEHYEQYF.

The rearrangement links TRBV7-9 to TRBJ1-1; no definite D call. The V gene's germline CDR1 is SEHNR and CDR2 FQNEAQ (reference sequence). Deletions cut 5 bases from V and 0 bases from J, with 4 bases between. The CDR3 totals 12 residues. CDR3 sequence reads: CASSQVNTEAFF. The DNA of the CDR3 is TGTGCCAGCAGCCAGGTGAACACTGAAGCTTTCTTT.

There are a few counts of this clonotype. V usage is TRBV20-1 and J usage is TRBJ1-1; D unclear. Germline V gene lookup returns CDR1 DFQATT and CDR2 SNEGSKA (reference sequence). The V end was cut by 3 bases, the J end by 2 bases, with 13 bases between. The length of the CDR3 is 14 residues. The CDR3 coding sequence is TGCAGTGCTAGCCGTGCAGGAGCTAACACTGAAGCTTTCTTT. This encodes CSASRAGANTEAFF.

The CDR3 region is CASSLYQKPQHF. The CDR3 nucleotides read TGTGCCAGCAGCTTATATCAAAAGCCCCAGCATTTT. V is TRBV7-2 and J is TRBJ1-5, with unresolved D. The CDR3 consists of 12 residues. V dropped 2 bases and J dropped 8 bases, with 7 bases sitting between them. CDR1 is SGHTA, CDR2 FQGNSA, per germline.

The chain couples TRBV7-9 to TRBJ2-3; D remains unclear. Trimming removed 3 bases from V and 0 bases from J, with 10 bases in between. The length of the CDR3 is 15 residues. Germline V CDR1 and CDR2: SEHNR, FQNEAQ (reference sequence). CDR3 protein: CASSFQAGSTDTQYF. The CDR3 nucleotides read TGTGCCAGCAGCTTCCAAGCAGGAAGCACAGATACGCAGTATTTT.

The chain links TRBV20-1 to TRBJ2-4, with 8 bases fitting TRBD1. The CDR3 sequence is 16 residues long. Losses at the gene ends were 6 bases for V and 0 bases for J; bases not matched to a gene: 10. CDR1 and CDR2 (germline): DFQATT, SNEGSKA (reference sequence). The CDR3 region is CSAHPGQGVAKNIQYF. The CDR3, as DNA: TGCAGTGCCCACCCTGGACAGGGAGTAGCCAAAAACATTCAGTACTTC.

This clonotype has just a few counts. The chain carries TRBV6-5 and TRBJ2-7, with 11 bases matching TRBD1. The V gene end was trimmed by 4 bases and the J gene end by 3 bases; junction bases not matched to a gene: 5. CDR1 MNHEY and CDR2 SVGAGI come from the germline V gene. CDR3 length equals 15 residues. The CDR3 is CASSLGQGAGYEQYF. CDR3 coding DNA: TGTGCCAGCAGTTTAGGACAGGGGGCTGGCTACGAGCAGTACTTC.

The genes are TRBV7-2 and TRBJ1-1, with 7 bases lining up with TRBD1. The CDR3 length is 13 residues. CDR1 and CDR2 (germline): SGHTA, FQGNSA. Trimming removed 4 bases from V and 4 bases from J; junction bases left unmatched: 3. In DNA form, the CDR3 reads TGTGCCAGCAGCTCACAGGGGACCACTGAAGCTTTCTTT. Protein sequence: CASSSQGTTEAFF.

V and J are TRBV14 and TRBJ1-4; D is undetermined. Germline values: CDR1 SGHDN, CDR2 FVKESK. The CDR3 is made up of 16 amino acids. Trimming took off 2 bases at V and 7 bases at J, with 17 bases between the two ends. CDR3 bases: TGTGCCAGCAGCCAAATAGGCGACCGGTCCATTGAAAAACTGTTTTTT. It is translated as CASSQIGDRSIEKLFF.

The chain combines TRBV12-3 or TRBV12-4 with TRBJ2-2; 10 bases are shared with TRBD1. This CDR3 is 17 amino acids long. The junction had 10 bases not matched to a gene; V was cut back by 6 bases and J by 3 bases. CDR3 region: CASSPTQGQGYTGELFF. In DNA form, the CDR3 reads TGTGCCAGCAGCCCGACCCAGGGACAGGGGTACACCGGGGAGCTGTTTTTT.

In its sample, this clonotype was seen a few times. V and J are TRBV7-2 and TRBJ1-1, with D possibly TRBD1 on 5 matching bases. From germline, CDR1 is SGHTA and CDR2 FQGNSA. Trimming took 4 bases from V and 3 from J, leaving 15 bases between them. CDR3 length: 15 residues. DNA of the CDR3: TGTGCCAGCAGCTCCCTAGGGGTTGAATACACTGAAGCTTTCTTT. It encodes CASSSLGVEYTEAFF.

This clonotype has just a few counts. V and J are TRBV7-9 and TRBJ2-5; the match to TRBD2 covers 13 bases. Germline CDR1 SEHNR, CDR2 FQNEAQ (reference sequence). This CDR3 spans 16 amino acids. The ends lost 4 bases at V and 4 bases at J; junction bases unmatched: 6. The CDR3 nucleotides read TGTGCCAGCAGCTCAGGACTAGCGGGAGTTGGAGAGACCCAGTACTTC. Protein sequence: CASSSGLAGVGETQYF.

This sequence joins TRBV28 and TRBJ2-4; perhaps TRBD2 as D (6 bases). This CDR3 spans 15 amino acids. The germline V gene has CDR1 MDHEN and CDR2 SYDVKM. V was cut by 5 bases and J by 8 bases, with 19 bases left in between. CDR3 nucleotide sequence: TGTGCCAGCAGTAGGAGGGAGAAGGGATGGGACATTCAGTACTTC. Translation: CASSRREKGWDIQYF.

The genes are TRBV29-1 and TRBJ2-3; D is ambiguous. Per the germline V gene, CDR1 is SQVTM and CDR2 is ANQGSEA. This CDR3 is 13 amino acids long. The V gene lost 6 bases and the J gene lost 7 bases, with 17 bases spanning the gap. The CDR3 region is CSVEIGWSNTQYF. CDR3 nucleotides: TGCAGCGTCGAAATAGGTTGGTCGAATACGCAGTATTTT.

This clonotype was detected only a few times. The chain carries TRBV14 and TRBJ2-1; D gene unclear. CDR3 length: 13 residues. V was cut by 0 bases and J by 9 bases, with 9 bases left in between. Germline CDR1 reads SGHDN; CDR2 reads FVKESK. CDR3 nucleotide sequence: TGTGCCAGCAGCCAAGAAAGGACGGGTGAGCAGTTCTTC. Encoded protein: CASSQERTGEQFF.

The gene calls are TRBV9 and TRBJ1-2; D unresolved. The CDR3 is 15 residues long. Germline assignment: CDR1 SGDLS and CDR2 YYNGEE. V lost 4 bases and J lost 4, with 17 bases in between. The CDR3 DNA is TGTGCCAGCAGCATAGGAGAGAACCAACGCTATGGCTACACCTTC. The encoded protein is CASSIGENQRYGYTF.

This clonotype was seen a handful of times. The V gene is TRBV2, the J gene TRBJ1-2; TRBD1 aligns across 10 bases. The V segment lost 4 bases and the J segment 3 bases; nucleotides outside the gene matches: 5. Germline V gives CDR1 SNHLY, CDR2 FYNNEI. The CDR3 totals 15 residues. The DNA for the CDR3 is TGTGCCAGCAGTGGTGGCGGGACAGGGGACTATGGCTACACCTTC. Translating gives CASSGGGTGDYGYTF.

The CDR3 nucleotides read TGTGCCAGTACTCCAAAGGGACAGGGCTATGGCTACACCTTC. Residues: CASTPKGQGYGYTF. This chain joins TRBV19 and TRBJ1-2; 9 nucleotides match TRBD1. V lost 7 bases and J lost 4; bases outside the gene matches: 7. The germline gives CDR1 LNHDA, CDR2 SQIVND (reference sequence). The CDR3 is 14 amino acids.

The chain joins TRBV7-2 to TRBJ2-5, with TRBD2 matching over 7 bases. The germline V gene has CDR1 SGHTA and CDR2 FQGNSA. The CDR3 spans 15 residues. The V and J ends lost 6 bases and 5 bases, in that order; junction bases with no gene match: 12. CDR3 in DNA: TGTGCCAGCAGTTCCGGCGGCCGCGGGAGCGAGACCCAGTACTTC. Its translation: CASSSGGRGSETQYF.

The chain recombines TRBV27 with TRBJ1-1; 7 bases are shared with TRBD1. J lost 1 base, V lost 5 bases, and 7 bases had no gene match. The CDR3 length is 15 residues. In germline, CDR1 is MNHEY, CDR2 SMNVEV (reference sequence). CDR3 loop: CASSPPTGTNTEAFF. The DNA of the CDR3 is TGTGCCAGCAGTCCACCGACAGGGACGAACACTGAAGCTTTCTTT.

There are a few counts of this clonotype. DNA of the CDR3: TGTGCCAGCAGTTGGGACAACCTCTACGAGCAGTACTTC. Translation: CASSWDNLYEQYF. The chain recombines TRBV28 with TRBJ2-7, with D maybe TRBD1 (6 bases). The CDR3 consists of 13 residues. V lost 4 bases, J lost 3 bases, and 10 bases lay in between. Per the germline V gene, CDR1 is MDHEN and CDR2 is SYDVKM.

The V call is TRBV20-1, the J call TRBJ1-1; weak D call: TRBD1 (6 bases). The CDR3 sequence is 14 residues long. Germline assignment: CDR1 DFQATT and CDR2 SNEGSKA (reference sequence). Trimming pared 0 bases from V and 6 bases from J, leaving 14 bases between. The CDR3 region has the DNA TGCAGTGCTAGAGATCGGGGGGCTCTTTCTGAAGCTTTCTTT. Translating gives CSARDRGALSEAFF.

The CDR3, as DNA: TGCAGTGCGGTAGCTAGCGGGTCTAGCACAGATACGCAGTATTTT. Translated: CSAVASGSSTDTQYF. The rearrangement joins TRBV20-1 to TRBJ2-3, with 8 bases lining up with TRBD2. V lost 6 bases, J lost 0 bases, and 8 bases stayed unmatched. CDR1 is DFQATT, CDR2 SNEGSKA, per germline (reference sequence). The CDR3 is made up of 15 amino acids.

The chain is built from TRBV9 and TRBJ2-7; TRBD2 might be the D (6 bases). Trimming removed 0 bases from V and 4 bases from J, with 11 bases in between. This CDR3 is built from 14 residues. CDR1 and CDR2 (germline): SGDLS, YYNGEE. In DNA form, the CDR3 reads TGTGCCAGCAGCGTAGACGGGAGTCGTTACGAGCAGTACTTC. As protein: CASSVDGSRYEQYF.